The T cell receptor beta chain under discussion was sequenced for a study of monozygotic twins with cystic fibrosis. Across the study: Libraries were built from three micrograms of fragmented DNA using about 16 PCR cycles.

In this sample, this clone turned up once. Its cognate antigen is unknown. Whole-study findings and limits: Unrelated CF individuals shared fewer identical clonotypes than monozygotic CF twins. In 13 of 16 pairs, V gene usage was closest to the co-twin's. The repertoire was suggested to be naive-dominated, clonality median about 0.01.

Sequencing used immunoSEQ multiplex PCR; TCRdb keeps in-frame clones, though not all of them. The table includes around 35,000 clones, 84% detected once. This TCR was sampled from a girl under 10 years old with cystic fibrosis. The sample was blood.

CDR3 in DNA: TGCAGTGCTAGCCAAGGCAATGAGCAGTTCTTC. Residues: CSASQGNEQFF. The rearrangement joins TRBV20-1 to TRBJ2-1; D uncertain. The CDR3 is made up of 11 amino acids. Trimming left V 3 bases short and J 6 bases short, with 6 bases between. Germline CDR1 is DFQATT and CDR2 is SNEGSKA (reference sequence).